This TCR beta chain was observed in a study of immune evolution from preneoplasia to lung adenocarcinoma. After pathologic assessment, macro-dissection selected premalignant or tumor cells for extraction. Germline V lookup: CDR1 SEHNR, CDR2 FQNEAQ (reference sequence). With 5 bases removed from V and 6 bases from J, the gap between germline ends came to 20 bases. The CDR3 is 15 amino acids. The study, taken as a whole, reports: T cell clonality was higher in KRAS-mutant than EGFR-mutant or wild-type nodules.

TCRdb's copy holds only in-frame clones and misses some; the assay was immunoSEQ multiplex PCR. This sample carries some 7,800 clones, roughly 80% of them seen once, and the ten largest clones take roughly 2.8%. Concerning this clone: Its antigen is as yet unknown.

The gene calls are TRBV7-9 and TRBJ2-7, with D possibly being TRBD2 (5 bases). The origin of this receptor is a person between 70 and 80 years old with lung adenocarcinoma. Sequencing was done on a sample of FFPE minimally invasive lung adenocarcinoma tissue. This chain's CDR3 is CASSPILGRAREQYF. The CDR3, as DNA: TGTGCCAGCAGCCCGATACTAGGTAGGGCCCGCGAGCAGTACTTC. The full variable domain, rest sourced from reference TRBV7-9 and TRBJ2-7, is DTGVSQNPRHKITKRGQNVTFRCDPISEHNRLYWYRQTLGQGPEFLTYFQNEAQLEKSRLLSDRFSAERPKGSFSTLEIQRTEQGDSAMYLCASSPILGRAREQYFGPGTRLTVT.